Listed below are T cell receptor beta chains from one sample, sequenced in a study of Tregs in tolerant kidney transplant recipients. Using immunoSEQ multiplex PCR, the repertoire was profiled, and TCRdb retains in-frame clones only, with some absent. The data hold tens of thousands of clones, with around 90% observed a single time. Material for sequencing was CD8+ T cells from blood. Every receptor here comes from a human donor in good health. Each CDR3 is given with its conserved first and last residue. A D gene is named only where the DNA matches it firmly. A row's size may be missing; if present it is once, few, many or a size class.

J gene	clone size	D gene	V gene	CDR3 DNA	CDR3 protein
TRBJ2-5	.	TRBD2	TRBV6-6	TGTGCCAGCAGTCGACTAGCGGAAGAGACCCAGTACTTC	CASSRLAEETQYF
TRBJ1-2	.	.	TRBV2	TGTGCCAGCCCCAGACGGAAAGGGGGGTACGGCTACACCTTC	CASPRRKGGYGYTF
TRBJ1-3	.	.	TRBV28	TGTGCCAGCAGTCCATTGCTTGGGTCCCCTGGAAACACCATATATTTT	CASSPLLGSPGNTIYF
TRBJ2-1	.	.	TRBV9	TGTGCCAGCAGCGTTAACAATGAGCAGTTCTTC	CASSVNNEQFF
TRBJ1-2	.	TRBD1	TRBV29-1	TGCAGCGTTGGGGGGGGACAGTTTAACTATGGCTACACCTTC	CSVGGGQFNYGYTF
TRBJ2-7	.	TRBD1	TRBV19	TGTGCCAGTAGTAGCAACACCGGGACAGGAGGTGAGCAGTACTTC	CASSSNTGTGGEQYF
TRBJ2-5	.	TRBD2	TRBV7-9	TGTGCCAGCAGCTTAGGAAGGGGACTAGCGGAACTGTACCAAGAGACCCAGTACTTC	CASSLGRGLAELYQETQYF
TRBJ2-7	.	.	TRBV5-4	TGTGCCAGCAGCTTGGGGGTAGCTGATTCCTACGAGCAGTACTTC	CASSLGVADSYEQYF
TRBJ1-4	.	.	TRBV5-8	TGTGCCAGCAGCTTGGCTCGGCGTAATGAAAAACTGTTTTTT	CASSLARRNEKLFF
TRBJ2-1	.	TRBD1	TRBV27	TGTGCCAGCGGTCAGGGGGCAAATTATGCATACAATGAGCAGTTCTTC	CASGQGANYAYNEQFF
TRBJ1-2	once	TRBD1	TRBV9	TGTGCCAGCACCGCAGGTGGATCAGGGGGCCCCTATGGCTACACCTTC	CASTAGGSGGPYGYTF
TRBJ1-1	.	.	TRBV5-4	TGTGCCAGCAGCTCATGGGGGGGGACGAACACTGAAGCTTTCTTT	CASSSWGGTNTEAFF
TRBJ1-5	.	TRBD1	TRBV27	TGTGCCAGCAGCCTCGGTCCGGGGACAGGGTTGAGCAATCAGCCCCAGCATTTT	CASSLGPGTGLSNQPQHF
TRBJ1-1	.	TRBD1	TRBV2	TGTGCCACCCAGACAGGGCGGACTGAAGCTTTCTTT	CATQTGRTEAFF
TRBJ2-4	.	.	TRBV21-1	TGTGCCAGCAGCCCCGGGACTAGCGGGCGGGACCAGTACTTC	CASSPGTSGRDQYF
TRBJ2-5	.	.	TRBV27	TGTGCCAGCAGTGCCTTCCGGGGGGACAGGGAGACCCAGTACTTC	CASSAFRGDRETQYF
TRBJ2-7	.	TRBD1	TRBV27	TGTGCCAGCAGCCAAGGGACAGGGCATAGGAACGAGCAGTACTTC	CASSQGTGHRNEQYF
TRBJ2-7	.	TRBD1	TRBV4-1	TGCGCCAGCAGCACCTACCGGGACAGGGACGGCGAGCAGTACTTC	CASSTYRDRDGEQYF
TRBJ1-2	.	.	TRBV7-9	TGTGCCAGCAGCGGCCTTCAGGCTAACTATGGCTACACCTTC	CASSGLQANYGYTF
TRBJ2-2	.	TRBD2	TRBV6-1	TGTGCCAGCAGTGAGGGACTAGCGGGAGTCGGGGAGCTGTTTTTT	CASSEGLAGVGELFF
TRBJ2-1	.	TRBD1	TRBV4-1	TGCGCCAGCAGCCTCCCCCAGGGGGACCTTAAGGATGAGCAGTTCTTC	CASSLPQGDLKDEQFF
TRBJ1-2	many	TRBD1	TRBV15	TGTGCCACCAGCCTGGACAGGGTCGGCTACACCTTC	CATSLDRVGYTF
TRBJ2-3	.	.	TRBV6-6	TGTGCCAGCAGTTACTCGATGACTAGCACAGATACGCAGTATTTT	CASSYSMTSTDTQYF
TRBJ1-6	medium-sized	.	TRBV27	TGTGCCAGCAGTTTATACAGGGATAATTCACCCCTCCACTTT	CASSLYRDNSPLHF
TRBJ1-2	.	.	TRBV5-6	TGTGCCAGCAGCTTTTCTCTCTTCGGGAGTAGAGGCTACACCTTC	CASSFSLFGSRGYTF
TRBJ2-7	.	.	TRBV5-8	TGTGCCAGCAGCTTGGGAGGACGATCCTACGAGCAGTACTTC	CASSLGGRSYEQYF
TRBJ2-7	few	.	TRBV4-2	TGTGCCAGCAGCGCGGGCTACGAGCAGTACTTC	CASSAGYEQYF
TRBJ2-1	.	TRBD2	TRBV27	TGTGCCAGCAGTTCCCAACATCCTCTAGCGGGAGGGGTCATTGAGCAGTTCTTC	CASSSQHPLAGGVIEQFF
TRBJ1-2	.	.	TRBV29-1	TGCAGCGTTAGGACAGTCCACCAGGGCTACACCTTC	CSVRTVHQGYTF
TRBJ1-2	.	.	TRBV2	TGTGCCAGCAGTGAAGTGGAGGGAGGGGGCTATGGCTACACCTTC	CASSEVEGGGYGYTF
TRBJ2-3	.	.	TRBV15	TGTGCCACCAGCAGAGTAACGGGGCTCACCCCGGGGGATACGCAGTATTTT	CATSRVTGLTPGDTQYF
TRBJ2-1	.	TRBD1	TRBV4-1	TGCGCCAGCAGGGACAGGGTGGGCGATGAGCAGTTCTTC	CASRDRVGDEQFF
TRBJ2-3	once	.	TRBV19	TGTGCCAGTAGTAAGGACGGGACCCGCACAGATACGCAGTATTTT	CASSKDGTRTDTQYF
TRBJ1-4	once	.	TRBV5-5	TGTGCCAGCAGCTCACCTCGGAGGAGTACCGCACCTAATGAAAAACTGTTTTTT	CASSSPRRSTAPNEKLFF
TRBJ2-5	.	.	TRBV27	TGTGCCAGCAGCCTCACTACTAGAGGAGAGACCCAGTACTTC	CASSLTTRGETQYF
TRBJ1-2	.	.	TRBV6-5	TGTGCCAGCAGTTACGGTGGGGGAAACTATGGCTACACCTTC	CASSYGGGNYGYTF
TRBJ1-1	.	.	TRBV7-9	TGTGCCAGCAGCTCCCCCGGGCGGGGGAACACTGAAGCTTTCTTT	CASSSPGRGNTEAFF
TRBJ2-7	.	TRBD2	TRBV5-1	TGCGCCAGCAGCTTCGACTGGGAGGGCCGGTACGAGCAGTACTTC	CASSFDWEGRYEQYF
TRBJ1-4	once	.	TRBV4-2	TGTGCCAGCAGCCCTCGACAGGAGAATGAAAAACTGTTTTTT	CASSPRQENEKLFF
TRBJ2-1	.	.	TRBV5-1	TGCGCCAGCAGCCCCGCGTCAAGGGCCTCCTACAATGAGCAGTTCTTC	CASSPASRASYNEQFF
TRBJ2-1	.	.	TRBV11-2	TGTGCCAGCAGCTTAGATCTGCATGAGCAGTTCTTC	CASSLDLHEQFF
TRBJ2-1	.	.	TRBV10-1	TGCGCCAGCAGCGAGGGCAATGAGCAGTTCTTC	CASSEGNEQFF
TRBJ2-3	.	.	TRBV13	TGTGCCAGCAGCTCAATCAGTAGCACAGATACGCAGTATTTT	CASSSISSTDTQYF
TRBJ1-3	.	TRBD1	TRBV13	TGTGCCAGCAGCTTAGCCCGGGACAGAGACTCTGGAAACACCATATATTTT	CASSLARDRDSGNTIYF
TRBJ2-2	.	.	TRBV6-6	TGTGCCAGCAGCCCACGACAGGGGAGGGCCGGGGAGCTGTTTTTT	CASSPRQGRAGELFF
TRBJ1-1	.	.	TRBV13	TGTGCCAGCAGCTCGTGGGGGTGGGCTTTCTTT	CASSSWGWAFF
TRBJ1-2	.	.	TRBV7-9	TGTGCCAGCAGCTTAGAAGGGCCTTTCTATGGCTACACCTTC	CASSLEGPFYGYTF
TRBJ2-1	.	TRBD2	TRBV11-2	TGTGCCAGCAGCCCAGGACTAGCGGGAGACGATGAGCAGTTCTTC	CASSPGLAGDDEQFF
TRBJ1-1	.	.	TRBV5-1	TGCGCCAGCAGCTTGCCTACTACCGACGTGGATGAAGCTTTCTTT	CASSLPTTDVDEAFF
TRBJ2-3	.	TRBD2	TRBV7-8	TGTGCCAGCCTAGCGGGGTCAGGGTGGACAGATACGCAGTATTTT	CASLAGSGWTDTQYF
TRBJ2-1	.	.	TRBV19	TGTGCCAGTAGTATATTAGGCTCCTCCTACAATGAGCAGTTCTTC	CASSILGSSYNEQFF
TRBJ2-7	.	TRBD1	TRBV7-9	TGTGCCAGCACGAACCCGGACAGGGCCCACGAGCAGTACTTC	CASTNPDRAHEQYF
TRBJ1-4	.	.	TRBV19	TGTGCCAGTAAAAAAGAGCCGGGACACCGTGAAAAACTGTTTTTT	CASKKEPGHREKLFF
TRBJ2-1	.	.	TRBV15	TGTGCCACCAGCAGGTCAGGGGGGGGGACCTACAATGAGCAGTTCTTC	CATSRSGGGTYNEQFF
TRBJ2-3	.	.	TRBV19	TGTGCCAGTAGTACCCACACACTGGGAGATACGCAGTATTTT	CASSTHTLGDTQYF
TRBJ1-2	.	.	TRBV5-4	TGTGCCAGCAAGTATGGAAACTATGGCTACACCTTC	CASKYGNYGYTF
TRBJ1-1	.	TRBD1	TRBV15	TGTGCCACCAGCAGAGTGGCAGGGGGCACTGAAGCTTTCTTT	CATSRVAGGTEAFF
TRBJ1-2	few	.	TRBV6-5	TGTGCCAGCGGGTATGGCTACACCTTC	CASGYGYTF